Following are 12 T cell receptor beta chains from one sample sequenced in a study of T cells in Graves' hyperthyroidism and ophthalmopathy. Using RNA transcripts as the source, TCR beta CDR3 regions were amplified. A set of HTBI primers served as the primers for a first-round RT-PCR of the TCR CDR3. TCRdb redid the calling of the multiplex PCR reads with MiXCR, one entry per CDR3 protein. The sample lists hundreds of thousands of distinct CDR3 sequences, about two fifths occurring once. The specimen sequenced was blood. Receptor source: a man aged 18 to 30 with Graves' hyperthyroidism.

This clonotype was seen many times. The CDR3 sequence: CASSREGVEAFF. Here the CDR3 DNA reads TGTGCCAGCAGCCGCGAAGGGGTTGAAGCTTTCTTT. This rearrangement joins TRBV14 to TRBJ1-1, with D possibly matching TRBD1 (5 bases). This CDR3 is 12 amino acids long. Germline lookup yields CDR1 SGHDN and CDR2 FVKESK. V gave up 4 bases and J gave up 7 bases, with 10 bases separating them. The full variable domain, its missing parts supplied by reference TRBV14 and TRBJ1-1, is EAGVTQFPSHSVIEKGQTVTLRCDPISGHDNLYWYRRVMGKEIKFLLHFVKESKQDESGMPNNRFLAERTGGTYSTLKVQPAELEDSGVYFCASSREGVEAFFGQGTRLTVV.

The chain links TRBV5-6 to TRBJ2-7; a possible D gene is TRBD1 (6 bases). Looked up from germline, CDR1 is SGHDT and CDR2 is YYEEEE. This CDR3 has 16 amino acids. The V gene lost 0 bases and the J gene lost 2 bases, with 15 bases spanning the gap. CDR3 sequence (DNA): TGTGCCAGCAGCTTGGGGTTCAGGGGTATACCCTACGAGCAGTACTTC. Protein sequence: CASSLGFRGIPYEQYF.

A few counts support this clonotype. The chain has TRBV5-6 and TRBJ2-2; D call uncertain. The CDR3 has 12 residues. Germline V gives CDR1 SGHDT, CDR2 YYEEEE. V lost 1 base to trimming and J lost 8 bases, with 6 bases between them. CDR3 amino acids: CASSLKEGELFF. For the CDR3, the DNA is TGTGCCAGCAGCTTGAAAGAAGGGGAGCTGTTTTTT.

The chain recombines TRBV7-9 with TRBJ2-7; TRBD1 or TRBD2 may be the D gene (7 bases each). CDR1 SEHNR and CDR2 FQNEAQ come from the germline V gene (reference sequence). The V end lost 8 bases, the J end lost 5 bases, and 13 bases lay between the germline ends. CDR3 size: 12 residues. CDR3 DNA: TGTGCCAGCTGGGGGGGACAGAACGAGCAGTACTTC. Its protein product is CASWGGQNEQYF. The whole variable domain, remainder taken from reference TRBV7-9 and TRBJ2-7, is DTGVSQNPRHKITKRGQNVTFRCDPISEHNRLYWYRQTLGQGPEFLTYFQNEAQLEKSRLLSDRFSAERPKGSFSTLEIQRTEQGDSAMYLCASWGGQNEQYFGPGTRLTVT.

The table lists this clonotype with many counts. The chain recombines TRBV7-9 with TRBJ2-2; tentative D call: TRBD1 (5 bases). V lost 0 bases and J 2 bases, leaving 7 bases between the germline ends. CDR1 and CDR2 from the germline V gene are SEHNR and FQNEAQ (reference sequence). This CDR3 has 15 amino acids. CDR3 DNA sequence: TGTGCCAGCAGCTTAGCCCAGGGTAACACCGGGGAGCTGTTTTTT. Protein: CASSLAQGNTGELFF.

The V gene is TRBV4-1, the J gene TRBJ2-5, with 10 nucleotides matching TRBD1. CDR1 and CDR2 (germline): MGHRA, YSYEKL. The V and J ends lost 1 base and 4 bases, in that order; junction bases with no gene match: 3. The CDR3 length is 15 residues. CDR3 bases: TGCGCCAGCAGCCAAGGGGGGACAGGGGCAGAGACCCAGTACTTC. It specifies CASSQGGTGAETQYF.

The genes are TRBV12-3 or TRBV12-4 and TRBJ1-1; D uncertain. V shed 7 bases and J shed 3 bases, with 12 bases lying between them. The CDR3 length is 13 residues. CDR3 DNA sequence: TGTGCCAGCACCCACGAGATGGACACTGAAGCTTTCTTT. Residues: CASTHEMDTEAFF.

The chain has TRBV29-1 and TRBJ1-1; D may be TRBD1 (6 bases). Deletions cut 8 bases from V and 1 base from J, with 11 bases between. CDR1 is SQVTM and CDR2 is ANQGSEA in the germline V gene. The CDR3 consists of 12 residues. The CDR3, as DNA: TGCAGCTTTGGACAGCCGAACACTGAAGCTTTCTTT. Amino acid sequence: CSFGQPNTEAFF.

This clonotype showed up many times. V is TRBV15 and J is TRBJ1-2; no clear D. The CDR3 contains 14 residues. CDR1 is LNHNV and CDR2 is YYDKDF in the germline V gene (reference sequence). V was pared by 3 bases and J by 3 bases, with 11 bases between. DNA of the CDR3: TGTGCCACCAGCAGTCGGCAGAGCCACTATGGCTACACCTTC. It codes for CATSSRQSHYGYTF.

The chain couples TRBV2 to TRBJ1-6, with 8 bases identical to TRBD1. This CDR3 region has 18 residues. The V gene end was trimmed by 5 bases and the J gene end by 13 bases; junction bases not matched to a gene: 22. CDR1 SNHLY and CDR2 FYNNEI come from the germline V gene. CDR3 in DNA: TGTGCCAGCAGTTTTACGCGAGGCAACAGGGGGGGAGGTAGTCCCCTCCACTTT. Its translation: CASSFTRGNRGGGSPLHF.

The V and J genes are TRBV7-2 and TRBJ2-7; TRBD2 agrees at 14 bases. Germline loops: CDR1 SGHTA, CDR2 FQGNSA. V shed 5 bases, J shed 7 bases, and the junction held 10 bases outside the gene matches. This CDR3 has 16 residues. DNA for the CDR3: TGTGCCAGCAGCACCCAGGGACTAGCGGGGGCCGAGGAGCAGTACTTC. Protein sequence: CASSTQGLAGAEEQYF.

V and J are TRBV4-1 and TRBJ1-2; no reliable D call. Germline CDR1 MGHRA, CDR2 YSYEKL. The germline V and J ends were trimmed by 3 bases and 4 bases, with 12 bases remaining between them. This CDR3 is 14 amino acids long. The CDR3 nucleotides are TGCGCCAGCAGCCACACGGGGTACTCCTATGGCTACACCTTC. It yields the protein CASSHTGYSYGYTF.